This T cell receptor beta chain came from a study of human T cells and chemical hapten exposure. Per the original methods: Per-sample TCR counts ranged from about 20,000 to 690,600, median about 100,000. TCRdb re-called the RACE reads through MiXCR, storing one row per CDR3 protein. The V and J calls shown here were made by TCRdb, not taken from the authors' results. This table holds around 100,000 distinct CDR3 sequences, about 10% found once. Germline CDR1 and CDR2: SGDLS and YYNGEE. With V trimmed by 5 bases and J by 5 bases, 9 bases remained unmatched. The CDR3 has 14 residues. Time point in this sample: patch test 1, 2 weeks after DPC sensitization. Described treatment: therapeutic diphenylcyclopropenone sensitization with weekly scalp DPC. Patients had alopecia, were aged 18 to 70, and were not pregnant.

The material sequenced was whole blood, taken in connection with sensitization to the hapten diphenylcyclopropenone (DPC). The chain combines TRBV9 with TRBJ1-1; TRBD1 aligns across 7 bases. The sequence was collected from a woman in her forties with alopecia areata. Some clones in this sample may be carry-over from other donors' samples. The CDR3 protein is CASSGEGAYTEAFF. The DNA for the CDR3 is TGTGCCAGCAGTGGGGAGGGGGCCTATACTGAAGCTTTCTTT.